Following are 14 T cell receptor beta chains from one sample sequenced in a study of blood T cell repertoires in COVID-19. Clones were read by immunoSEQ multiplex PCR, and TCRdb kept only the in-frame ones, dropping some. The sample lists a few hundred thousand clones; approximately 88% were seen once. The sample taken for sequencing was PBMCs or T cells enriched from blood (not recorded which). All receptors derive from a woman in her forties with acute COVID-19.

J is TRBJ2-3 and V is TRBV7-9, with TRBD2 matching over 7 bases. This CDR3 is 15 amino acids long. Germline loops: CDR1 SEHNR, CDR2 FQNEAQ (reference sequence). J gave up 0 bases and V 5 bases, and 5 bases lay outside the gene matches. This chain's CDR3 is CASSPGSGSTDTQYF. The CDR3 DNA reads TGTGCCAGCAGCCCTGGTAGCGGGAGCACAGATACGCAGTATTTT.

The chain links TRBV5-4 to TRBJ1-5, with D unclear. The germline gives CDR1 SGHNT, CDR2 YYREEE (reference sequence). Trimming removed 4 bases at V and 4 bases at J, with 6 bases between. The CDR3 is 12 amino acids. The CDR3 coding sequence is TGTGCCAGCAGCCTCCCGAATCAGCCCCAGCATTTT. Its protein product is CASSLPNQPQHF.

The chain carries TRBV30 and TRBJ1-2; TRBD1 might be the D (5 bases). The V gene's germline CDR1 is GTSNPN and CDR2 SVGIG (reference sequence). CDR3 length: 12 amino acids. V was clipped by 4 bases and J by 2 bases, with 8 bases between them. CDR3 amino acids: CAWNPGNYGYTF. In nucleotides, the CDR3 is TGTGCCTGGAACCCAGGGAACTATGGCTACACCTTC. Full variable domain (remainder filled in from reference TRBV30 and TRBJ1-2): SQTIHQWPATLVQPVGSPLSLECTVEGTSNPNLYWYRQAAGRGLQLLFYSVGIGQISSEVPQNLSASRPQDRQFILSSKKLLLSDSGFYLCAWNPGNYGYTFGSGTRLTVV.

The V and J genes are TRBV11-3 and TRBJ1-3; D possibly corresponds to TRBD1 (5 bases). Germline CDR1 SGHNT, CDR2 YENEEA. The V and J ends lost 4 bases and 1 base respectively, with 14 bases between them. The CDR3 is 16 residues long. The CDR3 bases are TGTGCCAGCAGCTCCCCGGCGGGACCTTCTGGAAACACCATATATTTT. As protein: CASSSPAGPSGNTIYF.

The chain couples TRBV18 to TRBJ2-7, with a possible D match to TRBD1 (6 bases). The length of the CDR3 is 13 residues. The ends were cut back, 3 bases at V and 6 bases at J, with 12 bases in the middle. From germline, CDR1 is KGHSH and CDR2 LQKENI. CDR3 DNA: TGTGCCAGCTCACCCCAGGGGTACGGCGAGCAGTACTTC. Translated, it gives CASSPQGYGEQYF.

This chain links TRBV12-3 or TRBV12-4 with TRBJ1-2; D is undetermined. The CDR3 extends over 13 amino acids. V lost 1 base and J lost 1, with 4 bases in between. The CDR3 DNA reads as TGTGCCAGCAGTTTAGGTATTAACTATGGCTACACCTTC. It translates to CASSLGINYGYTF.

This chain joins TRBV2 and TRBJ2-2, with TRBD1 identical over 7 bases. The CDR3 is 15 residues long. Germline V gene lookup returns CDR1 SNHLY and CDR2 FYNNEI. Germline trimming cut 8 bases from V and 2 bases from J; bases unmatched to any gene: 8. The CDR3 DNA reads TGTGCCAGCTCTAACCGACAGGGAAACACCGGGGAGCTGTTTTTT. It yields the protein CASSNRQGNTGELFF.

V and J are TRBV24-1 and TRBJ1-1; the D is unclear. The length of the CDR3 is 16 residues. V lost 1 base, J lost 1 base, and 12 bases lay in between. Germline CDR1 and CDR2: KGHDR and SFDVKD. The CDR3 DNA follows: TGTGCCACCAGTGATTTTGTCCCTAAAGAGAACACTGAAGCTTTCTTT. Protein: CATSDFVPKENTEAFF.

The gene calls are TRBV6-6 and TRBJ1-1, with 8 positions matching TRBD1. The CDR3 spans 13 residues. Germline V lookup: CDR1 MNHNY, CDR2 SVGAGI (reference sequence). After removal of 8 bases from V and 4 bases from J, the junction contained 6 bases not matched to a gene. The CDR3 sequence is CASLQGVGTEAFF. The CDR3 coding sequence is TGTGCCAGCTTACAGGGGGTTGGCACTGAAGCTTTCTTT.

CDR3: CASRAGLNTEAFF. CDR3 DNA: TGCGCCAGCAGAGCGGGCTTGAACACTGAAGCTTTCTTT. The rearrangement uses TRBV5-1 and TRBJ1-1, with D unclear. CDR3 size: 13 residues. The V gene's germline CDR1 is SGHRS and CDR2 YFSETQ. Trimming cost V 5 bases and J 0 bases, with 8 bases left between them.

The chain recombines TRBV10-2 with TRBJ2-7; D is possibly TRBD2 (6 bases). The germline gives CDR1 WSHSY, CDR2 SAAADI. Trimming shortened V by 6 bases and J by 7 bases, and 16 bases separated the two germline ends. This CDR3 has 13 amino acids. The CDR3 coding sequence is TGCGCCAGCAGAGGTAGCGGAGCCGGGGAGCAGTACGTC. Protein product: CASRGSGAGEQYV.

The genes are TRBV15 and TRBJ1-2, with TRBD1 identical over 8 bases. With V trimmed by 1 base and J by 6 bases, 4 bases remained unmatched. CDR1 and CDR2 from the germline V gene are LNHNV and YYDKDF (reference sequence). This CDR3 contains 14 residues. CDR3 residues: CATSRVGQGDGYTF. CDR3 nucleotide sequence: TGTGCCACCAGCAGAGTTGGACAGGGAGATGGCTACACCTTC.

The rearrangement uses TRBV5-1 and TRBJ2-1; TRBD2 aligns across 10 bases. The CDR3 contains 15 residues. V lost 2 bases to trimming and J lost 4 bases; unmatched junction nucleotides: 3. Germline V gene data show CDR1 as SGHRS and CDR2 as YFSETQ. The CDR3 is CASSFGLAVYNEQFF. The CDR3 DNA follows: TGCGCCAGCAGCTTTGGACTAGCGGTATACAATGAGCAGTTCTTC.

At least ten counts were recorded for this clone. This sequence joins TRBV7-9 and TRBJ2-1, with 10 positions matching TRBD2. The trim removed 4 bases at V and 3 bases at J, leaving 6 bases unmatched. Looked up from germline, CDR1 is SEHNR and CDR2 is FQNEAQ (reference sequence). The CDR3 consists of 16 residues. The CDR3 spells CASSWTSGEFYNEQFF. The CDR3 coding sequence is TGTGCCAGCAGCTGGACTAGCGGAGAGTTCTACAATGAGCAGTTCTTC.